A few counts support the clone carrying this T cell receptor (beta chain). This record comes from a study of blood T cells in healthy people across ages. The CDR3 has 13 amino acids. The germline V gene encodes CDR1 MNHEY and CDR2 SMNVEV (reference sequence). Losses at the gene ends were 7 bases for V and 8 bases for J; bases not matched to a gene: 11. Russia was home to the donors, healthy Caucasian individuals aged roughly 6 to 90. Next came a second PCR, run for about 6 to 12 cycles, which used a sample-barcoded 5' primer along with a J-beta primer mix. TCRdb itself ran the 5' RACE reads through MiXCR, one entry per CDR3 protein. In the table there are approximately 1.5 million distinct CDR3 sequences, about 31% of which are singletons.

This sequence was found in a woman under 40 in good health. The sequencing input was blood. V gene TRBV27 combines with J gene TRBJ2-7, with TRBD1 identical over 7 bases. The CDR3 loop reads CASTPTGTEKQYF. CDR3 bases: TGTGCCAGCACCCCAACCGGGACAGAGAAGCAGTACTTC.